This is a list of T cell receptor beta chains from one sample in a study of blood T cell repertoires in COVID-19. The assay was immunoSEQ multiplex PCR, and TCRdb's table has in-frame clones only and misses some. The top ten hold about 2% of the sample, which has approximately 80,000 clones, around four fifths seen once. Sequencing used peripheral blood. The receptors here all came from a woman aged 70-85 years with acute or convalescent COVID-19. The CDR3 runs from the conserved cysteine through the conserved F or W. D genes are given only for firm matches. Clone size is given for some rows only: seen once, a few or many times, or a class if the clone is expanded.

size | D | J | length | V | CDR3 | DNA
- | - | TRBJ1-1 | 12 | TRBV19 | CASSTDSLRAFF | TGTGCCAGTAGTACCGACAGCTTGAGAGCTTTCTTT
- | TRBD1 | TRBJ1-1 | 15 | TRBV12-5 | CASGSWTGKNTEAFF | TGTGCTAGTGGTTCGTGGACAGGGAAGAACACTGAAGCTTTCTTT
- | TRBD1 | TRBJ1-6 | 16 | TRBV19 | CASRIWAGTANSPLHF | TGTGCCAGCAGAATTTGGGCCGGGACAGCGAATTCACCCCTCCACTTT
- | - | TRBJ2-7 | 14 | TRBV5-1 | CASSFVSGDYEQYF | TGCGCCAGCAGCTTCGTGTCAGGGGACTACGAGCAGTACTTC
- | - | TRBJ1-2 | 14 | TRBV7-9 | CASSLMTGVDGYTF | TGTGCCAGCAGCCTGATGACGGGGGTGGATGGCTACACCTTC
- | - | TRBJ2-5 | 16 | TRBV4-1 | CASSQRAGVGEETQYF | TGCGCCAGCAGCCAGCGAGCCGGGGTAGGTGAGGAGACCCAGTACTTC
few | - | TRBJ1-4 | 15 | TRBV5-1 | CASSLVWGGNEKLFF | TGCGCCAGCAGCTTGGTTTGGGGGGGCAACGAAAAACTGTTTTTT
- | - | TRBJ2-2 | 14 | TRBV30 | CAWLGQVYTGELFF | TGTGCCTGGCTGGGTCAGGTTTACACCGGGGAGCTGTTTTTT
- | TRBD2 | TRBJ2-5 | 15 | TRBV2 | CASSLVRGGGETQYF | TGTGCCAGCAGTCTCGTACGGGGGGGCGGAGAGACCCAGTACTTC
- | - | TRBJ1-6 | 15 | TRBV25-1 | CASSERERANSPLHF | TGTGCCAGCAGTGAAAGGGAGAGGGCTAATTCACCCCTCCACTTT
- | - | TRBJ2-7 | 14 | TRBV27 | CASTGNLKGYEQYF | TGTGCCAGTACAGGGAACCTAAAAGGGTACGAGCAGTACTTC
- | - | TRBJ1-1 | 12 | TRBV28 | CASSLTDTEAFF | TGTGCCAGCAGTTTAACGGACACTGAAGCTTTCTTT
- | - | TRBJ2-1 | 13 | TRBV12-3/TRBV12-4 | CASSFDEGDEQFF | TGTGCCAGCAGTTTCGATGAAGGGGATGAGCAGTTCTTC
- | - | TRBJ1-5 | 14 | TRBV5-8 | CASSSESGNQPQHF | TGTGCCAGCAGCTCCGAATCGGGAAATCAGCCCCAGCATTTT
- | TRBD2 | TRBJ2-5 | 16 | TRBV9 | CASSLGTSGRQETQYF | TGTGCCAGCAGCCTCGGGACTAGCGGGCGGCAAGAGACCCAGTACTTC
- | - | TRBJ2-2 | 16 | TRBV5-1 | CASSPGRGSRTGELFF | TGCGCCAGCAGCCCTGGCCGGGGGAGTCGGACCGGGGAGCTGTTTTTT
- | TRBD2 | TRBJ2-1 | 16 | TRBV7-8 | CASSFTSGRGYNEQFF | TGTGCCAGCAGCTTTACTAGCGGCCGGGGCTACAATGAGCAGTTCTTC
- | TRBD1 | TRBJ1-4 | 15 | TRBV6-5 | CASSYGTGNNEKLFF | TGTGCCAGCAGTTACGGGACAGGGAATAATGAAAAACTGTTTTTT
- | - | TRBJ1-6 | 15 | TRBV5-1 | CASSLELSGNSPLHF | TGCGCCAGCAGCTTGGAACTCTCGGGTAATTCACCCCTCCACTTT
- | TRBD2 | TRBJ2-3 | 14 | TRBV29-1 | CSSMGGGEGNTQYF | TGCAGCAGTATGGGGGGAGGGGAGGGGAATACGCAGTATTTT
- | TRBD1 | TRBJ1-4 | 14 | TRBV11-3 | CASSSGTGRSELFF | TGTGCCAGCAGCTCCGGGACAGGGAGATCCGAACTGTTTTTT
- | TRBD2 | TRBJ2-1 | 16 | TRBV27 | CASSLNSGGSYNEQFF | TGTGCCAGCAGTTTGAATAGCGGGGGGTCCTACAATGAGCAGTTCTTC
- | - | TRBJ1-1 | 13 | TRBV19 | CASSINRVTEAFF | TGTGCCAGTAGTATCAACAGGGTAACTGAAGCTTTCTTT
- | - | TRBJ1-3 | 13 | TRBV10-3 | CAIRGHSGNTIYF | TGTGCCATCAGGGGACACTCTGGAAACACCATATATTTT
- | - | TRBJ1-4 | 12 | TRBV30 | CAWSVTSEGLFF | TGTGCCTGGAGTGTGACATCGGAAGGACTGTTTTTT
once | - | TRBJ1-6 | 14 | TRBV27 | CASSSLGERSPLHF | TGTGCCAGCAGCTCTCTCGGAGAACGGTCACCCCTCCACTTT
- | - | TRBJ1-1 | 15 | TRBV2 | CASSEQRTVNTEAFF | TGTGCCAGCAGTGAACAAAGGACTGTGAACACTGAAGCTTTCTTT
many | - | TRBJ2-7 | 16 | TRBV5-1 | CASSLVAAGGTDEQYF | TGCGCCAGCAGCTTGGTGGCTGCTGGGGGGACGGACGAGCAGTACTTC
- | - | TRBJ2-3 | 14 | TRBV13 | CASSSGGSTDTQYF | TGTGCCAGCAGCTCCGGCGGGAGCACAGATACGCAGTATTTT
- | - | TRBJ1-2 | 13 | TRBV6-5 | CASSPDYPSGYTF | TGTGCCAGCAGTCCGGACTATCCGTCCGGCTACACCTTC
- | TRBD2 | TRBJ2-7 | 16 | TRBV5-1 | CASSLTGGSSSYEQYF | TGCGCCAGCAGCCTAACGGGGGGTTCGAGCTCCTACGAGCAGTACTTC
- | TRBD1 | TRBJ2-3 | 17 | TRBV5-6 | CASSLNARQGAGDTQYF | TGTGCCAGCAGCTTGAATGCGAGACAGGGGGCGGGAGATACGCAGTATTTT
- | - | TRBJ1-1 | 14 | TRBV18 | CASSLGQSNTEAFF | TGTGCCAGCTCACTCGGACAGTCAAACACTGAAGCTTTCTTT